The clone carrying this T cell receptor (beta chain) turned up a few times. What it recognizes is unknown. These data come from a study of response to subunit inactivated influenza vaccine. TCRdb analysed the RT-PCR reads with MiXCR anew, one entry per CDR3 protein. The sample yields hundreds of thousands of distinct CDR3 sequences, 7.6% seen once. This CDR3 has 13 amino acids. CDR1 is SGHVS, CDR2 FQNEAQ, per germline. V was cut by 6 bases and J by 4 bases, with 12 bases left in between. Findings and caveats of the study: The study's authors posited that every seasonal influenza vaccination enlists few new T cells.

The chain couples TRBV7-8 to TRBJ2-5; D tentatively fits TRBD1 or TRBD2 (6 bases each). The TCR originated in a man aged 45 to 70 who received an inactivated influenza vaccine. The specimen was PBMCs from blood, collected less than 30 months after vaccination. CDR3 DNA: TGTGCCAGCAGGTTACAGGGAGGAGAGACCCAGTACTTC. Translation gives CASRLQGGETQYF.